These 2 T cell receptor beta chains came from one sample sequenced in a study of graft-versus-host responses after intestinal transplantation. No antigen is known for these receptors. Repertoires were generated with immunoSEQ multiplex PCR, while TCRdb's copy carries only in-frame clones and drops some. The data hold 90,000 to 95,000 clones, with 75% to 95% observed a single time. The material was unstimulated CD8+ T cells sorted from spleen or lymph node cells, obtained before intestinal transplant. All receptors derive from a human donor who received an intestinal transplant.

The J gene is TRBJ2-7, the V gene TRBV13; 8 nucleotides align to TRBD1. V shed 4 bases, J shed 2 bases, and the junction held 7 bases outside the gene matches. Germline lookup yields CDR1 PRHDT and CDR2 FYEKMQ (reference sequence). The CDR3 is 15 residues long. The DNA for the CDR3 is TGTGCCAGCAGCTCAGAGGGGACAGGAACCTACGAGCAGTACTTC. As protein: CASSSEGTGTYEQYF.

The genes are TRBV4-1 and TRBJ2-3, with TRBD2 matching over 11 bases. Germline-derived CDR1 and CDR2 are MGHRA and YSYEKL. This CDR3 is built from 15 residues. V shed 8 bases and J 2 bases; nucleotides not matched to a gene: 6. Here the CDR3 reads CASRGGLAATDTQYF. The CDR3 DNA follows: TGCGCCAGCCGGGGGGGACTAGCGGCCACAGATACGCAGTATTTT.